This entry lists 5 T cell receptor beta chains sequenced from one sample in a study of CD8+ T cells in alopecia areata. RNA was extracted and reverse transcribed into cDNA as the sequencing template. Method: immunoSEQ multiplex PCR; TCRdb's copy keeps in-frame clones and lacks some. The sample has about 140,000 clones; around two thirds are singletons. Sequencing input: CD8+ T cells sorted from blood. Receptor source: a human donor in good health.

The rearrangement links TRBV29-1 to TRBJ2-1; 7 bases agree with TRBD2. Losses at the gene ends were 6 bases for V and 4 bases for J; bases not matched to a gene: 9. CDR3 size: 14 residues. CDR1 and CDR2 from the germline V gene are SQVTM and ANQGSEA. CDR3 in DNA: TGCAGCGTCCCAACTAGCGTCAATTACAATGAGCAGTTCTTC. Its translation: CSVPTSVNYNEQFF.

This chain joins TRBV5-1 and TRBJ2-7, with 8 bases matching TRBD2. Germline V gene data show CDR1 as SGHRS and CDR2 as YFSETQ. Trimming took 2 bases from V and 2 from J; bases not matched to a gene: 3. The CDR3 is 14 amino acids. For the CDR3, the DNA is TGCGCCAGCAGCTTTAGCGGGGCGGCCTACGAGCAGTACTTC. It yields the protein CASSFSGAAYEQYF.

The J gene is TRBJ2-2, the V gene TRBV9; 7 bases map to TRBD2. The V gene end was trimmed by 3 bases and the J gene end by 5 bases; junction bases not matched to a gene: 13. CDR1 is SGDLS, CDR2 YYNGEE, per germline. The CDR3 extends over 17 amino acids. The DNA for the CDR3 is TGTGCCAGCAGCGCCGGTCACTTGGGGGGGAGAACCGGGGAGCTGTTTTTT. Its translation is CASSAGHLGGRTGELFF.

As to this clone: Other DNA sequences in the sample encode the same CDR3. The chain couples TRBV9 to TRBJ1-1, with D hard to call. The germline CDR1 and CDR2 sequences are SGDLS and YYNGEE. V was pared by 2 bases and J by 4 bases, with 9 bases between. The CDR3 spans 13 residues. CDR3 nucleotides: TGTGCCAGCAGCGTCGGGGTCTCCACTGAAGCTTTCTTT. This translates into CASSVGVSTEAFF.

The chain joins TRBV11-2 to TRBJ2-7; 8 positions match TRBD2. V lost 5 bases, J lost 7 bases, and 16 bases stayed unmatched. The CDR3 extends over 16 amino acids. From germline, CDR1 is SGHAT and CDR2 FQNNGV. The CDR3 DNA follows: TGTGCCAGCAGCCACACCGGGGGGGCTCCGAGGTGGGAGCAGTACTTC. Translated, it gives CASSHTGGAPRWEQYF.